A single sample is the source of the 17 T cell receptor beta chains below, sequenced in a study of T-cell memory formation after mild COVID-19. TCRdb itself ran the 5' RACE reads through MiXCR, one entry per CDR3 protein. The sample yields fewer than 350,000 distinct CDR3 sequences, 15% to 20% seen once. Sequencing was carried out using PBMCs or a T cell subset sorted from them (not recorded which). The receptors derive from a man between 18 and 29 years old who had mild COVID-19 (a few samples of this study predate the infection). Cell type and time point are not known.

This chain uses TRBV4-3 with TRBJ1-4, with D possibly TRBD1 on 6 matching bases. The germline V and J ends were trimmed by 1 base and 7 bases, with 16 bases remaining between them. The germline gives CDR1 LGHNA, CDR2 YSLEER. The CDR3 length is 16 residues. The DNA for the CDR3 is TGCGCCAGCAGCCAAGTCACTTCGGGGGCAGCTGAAAAACTGTTTTTT. Protein: CASSQVTSGAAEKLFF.

The sample holds many counts of this clonotype. The chain links TRBV5-1 to TRBJ2-2, with a tentative D call TRBD1 (5 bases). Germline CDR1 and CDR2: SGHRS and YFSETQ. The CDR3 runs to 14 residues. Trimming stripped 4 bases from V and 3 bases from J, with 10 bases between. CDR3 nucleotide sequence: TGCGCCAGCAGCCTACAGGACCACACCGGGGAGCTGTTTTTT. Its protein product is CASSLQDHTGELFF.

The genes are TRBV29-1 and TRBJ1-4; unclear D gene. The CDR3 sequence is 13 residues long. Germline assignment: CDR1 SQVTM and CDR2 ANQGSEA. With 8 bases removed from V and 0 bases from J, the gap between germline ends came to 10 bases. CDR3 region: CSPRAATNEKLFF. The CDR3 DNA follows: TGCAGCCCACGGGCGGCAACTAATGAAAAACTGTTTTTT. Full variable domain (missing parts from reference TRBV29-1 and TRBJ1-4): SAVISQKPSRDICQRGTSLTIQCQVDSQVTMMFWYRQQPGQSLTLIATANQGSEATYESGFVIDKFPISRPNLTFSTLTVSNMSPEDSSIYLCSPRAATNEKLFFGSGTQLSVL.

The chain joins TRBV7-8 to TRBJ1-2; D is ambiguous. Germline lookup yields CDR1 SGHVS and CDR2 FQNEAQ. V dropped 5 bases and J dropped 0 bases, with 13 bases sitting between them. The CDR3 runs 15 residues. CDR3 sequence reads: CASSLEAAANYGYTF. CDR3 nucleotide sequence: TGTGCCAGCAGCCTAGAAGCGGCCGCTAACTATGGCTACACCTTC.

J is TRBJ1-1 and V is TRBV7-3, with D tentatively TRBD1 (6 bases). Germline CDR1 SGHTA, CDR2 FQGTGA. The CDR3 spans 14 residues. V lost 3 bases and J lost 1, with 9 bases in between. CDR3 sequence: CASSFRGRNTEAFF. The CDR3 DNA sequence: TGTGCCAGCAGCTTCAGGGGTCGGAACACTGAAGCTTTCTTT.

In its sample, this clonotype was seen a few times. The chain uses TRBV24-1 and TRBJ1-5; the D is unclear. This CDR3 has 13 residues. Deletions cut 9 bases from V and 1 base from J, with 9 bases between. CDR1 is KGHDR and CDR2 is SFDVKD in the germline V gene. CDR3 coding DNA: TGTGCCACCGCCAGGACGAGCAATCAGCCCCAGCATTTT. Amino acids: CATARTSNQPQHF.

In its sample, this clonotype was seen a few times. The chain carries TRBV7-9 and TRBJ2-1; 12 bases map to TRBD2. J was trimmed by 0 bases and V by 5 bases; bases with no gene match: 8. Germline-derived CDR1 and CDR2 are SEHNR and FQNEAQ (reference sequence). This CDR3 is 18 amino acids long. Here the CDR3 reads CASSTTSGGSLSYNEQFF. CDR3 DNA: TGTGCCAGCAGCACGACTAGCGGGGGATCACTCTCCTACAATGAGCAGTTCTTC.

There are many counts of this clonotype. The CDR3 reads CASSLQGTTSTDTQYF. Here the CDR3 DNA reads TGTGCCAGCAGCTTACAGGGTACGACTAGCACAGATACGCAGTATTTT. The V and J genes are TRBV6-5 and TRBJ2-3; tentative D call: TRBD1 (6 bases). V was cut by 6 bases and J by 0 bases, with 16 bases left in between. CDR3 length: 16 amino acids. Germline V gene data show CDR1 as MNHEY and CDR2 as SVGAGI.

J is TRBJ2-3 and V is TRBV29-1; possibly TRBD1 or TRBD2 for D (5 bases each). Germline V gene lookup returns CDR1 SQVTM and CDR2 ANQGSEA. This CDR3 is 13 amino acids long. V was trimmed by 3 bases and J by 3 bases, leaving 10 bases between them. The CDR3 DNA follows: TGCAGCGTTGAGAGGGGTCGGACAGATACGCAGTATTTT. Protein sequence: CSVERGRTDTQYF.

This clonotype was seen more than once but under ten times. The chain couples TRBV7-2 to TRBJ1-4, with D possibly being TRBD1 (5 bases). V was shortened by 3 bases and J by 7 bases, with 12 bases between the two germline ends. The CDR3 covers 14 residues. Germline assignment: CDR1 SGHTA and CDR2 FQGNSA. Here the CDR3 DNA reads TGTGCCAGCAGCTTCGGGGGGGATAGTGAAAAACTGTTTTTT. Translating it yields CASSFGGDSEKLFF. Full variable domain (rest looked up from reference TRBV7-2 and TRBJ1-4): GAGVSQSPSNKVTEKGKDVELRCDPISGHTALYWYRQSLGQGLEFLIYFQGNSAPDKSGLPSDRFSAERTGGSVSTLTIQRTQQEDSAVYLCASSFGGDSEKLFFGSGTQLSVL.

The rearrangement uses TRBV28 and TRBJ1-2; D remains ambiguous. Between the trimmed V and J ends, which lost 2 bases and 12 bases, there was a span of 10 bases. Germline CDR1 is MDHEN and CDR2 is SYDVKM. The CDR3 spans 11 residues. Here the CDR3 DNA reads TGTGCCAGCAGTTTAGCGAGGGCTCACACCTTC. Residues: CASSLARAHTF.

This clonotype was recorded a few times. The rearrangement links TRBV6-2 or TRBV6-3 to TRBJ2-7; D is perhaps TRBD1 (6 bases). CDR3 length: 14 amino acids. In germline, CDR1 is MNHEY, CDR2 SVGEGT. V lost 3 bases and J lost 2, with 11 bases in between. The DNA for the CDR3 is TGTGCCAGCAGTTATTCCGGGACACCCTACGAGCAGTACTTC. It codes for CASSYSGTPYEQYF.

This clonotype was observed a few times. The chain couples TRBV5-1 to TRBJ1-4, with D unresolved. CDR3 length: 15 amino acids. V dropped 3 bases and J dropped 0 bases, with 9 bases sitting between them. Germline values: CDR1 SGHRS, CDR2 YFSETQ. The CDR3 sequence: CASSSRSATNEKLFF. CDR3 DNA sequence: TGCGCCAGCAGCTCCCGGTCCGCAACTAATGAAAAACTGTTTTTT.

This clonotype has a count of ten or more. The rearrangement links TRBV7-8 to TRBJ2-7, with TRBD2 matching 10 bases. Germline CDR1 and CDR2: SGHVS and FQNEAQ. V dropped 4 bases and J dropped 5; count of bases not matched to a gene: 5. This CDR3 region has 14 residues. CDR3 sequence: CASSSGLAVHEQYF. Here the CDR3 DNA reads TGTGCCAGCAGCTCAGGACTAGCGGTCCACGAGCAGTACTTC.

The chain carries TRBV15 and TRBJ2-5; TRBD2 is a possible D gene (7 bases). The CDR3 has 19 residues. V dropped 0 bases and J dropped 2 bases, with 22 bases sitting between them. CDR1 is LNHNV, CDR2 YYDKDF, per germline (reference sequence). The CDR3 nucleotides read TGTGCCACCAGCAGAGATCCCCGTGGCGGGGGCAGGATACAAGAGACCCAGTACTTC. This translates into CATSRDPRGGGRIQETQYF.

The chain combines TRBV7-9 with TRBJ2-4; possibly TRBD2 for D (6 bases). Germline V CDR1 and CDR2: SEHNR, FQNEAQ (reference sequence). CDR3 length: 16 residues. Deletions cut 2 bases from V and 0 bases from J, with 11 bases between. In DNA, the CDR3 is TGTGCCAGCAGCTTAAGACCGGGAGCAGCCAAAAACATTCAGTACTTC. Translating it yields CASSLRPGAAKNIQYF.

CDR3: CASSRGTGFNEKLFF. As DNA, the CDR3 is TGCGCCAGCAGCCGCGGGACAGGATTTAATGAAAAACTGTTTTTT. The chain has TRBV4-3 and TRBJ1-4; 8 positions match TRBD1. The CDR3 length is 15 residues. V lost 4 bases to trimming and J lost 4 bases; unmatched junction nucleotides: 5. Germline loops: CDR1 LGHNA, CDR2 YSLEER.